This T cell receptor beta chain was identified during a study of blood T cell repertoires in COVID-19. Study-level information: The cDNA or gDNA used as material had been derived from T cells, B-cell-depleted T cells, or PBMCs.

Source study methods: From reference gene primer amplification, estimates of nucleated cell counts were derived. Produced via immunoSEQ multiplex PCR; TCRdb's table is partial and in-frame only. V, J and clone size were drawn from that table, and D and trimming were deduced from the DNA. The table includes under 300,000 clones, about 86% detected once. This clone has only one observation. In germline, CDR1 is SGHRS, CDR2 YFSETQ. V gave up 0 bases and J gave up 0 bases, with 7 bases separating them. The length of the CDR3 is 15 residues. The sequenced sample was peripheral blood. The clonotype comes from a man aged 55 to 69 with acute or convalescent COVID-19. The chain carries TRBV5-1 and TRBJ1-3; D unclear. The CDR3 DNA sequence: TGCGCCAGCAGCTTGGGTGGGAGCTCTGGAAACACCATATATTTT. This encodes CASSLGGSSGNTIYF.